Listed below are T cell receptor beta chains from one sample, sequenced in a study of T-cell reconstitution after alpha-beta-depleted transplantation in children. TCRdb reprocessed the PCR reads with MiXCR, giving one entry per CDR3 protein. The table lists about 160,000 distinct CDR3 sequences, around 10% of them singletons. The specimen was PBMCs, collected before TCRalphabeta/CD19-depleted stem cell transplant. Receptors originate from a boy younger than 10 with acute myeloid leukemia, due to receive a stem cell transplant. Both conserved end residues are part of each CDR3. Fields, in order: V gene, D gene, J gene, clone size, CDR3 protein, CDR3 DNA. D genes are given only for firm matches. Size values are once, few and many counts, or a class for expanded clones, and some rows have none.

V: TRBV29-1
D: -
J: TRBJ1-1
size: many
CDR3: CSVEAGTTSEAFF
DNA: TGCAGCGTTGAGGCCGGGACCACCTCTGAAGCTTTCTTT

V: TRBV7-9
D: -
J: TRBJ2-6
size: many
CDR3: CASSLVSGTGANVLTF
DNA: TGTGCCAGCAGCTTAGTATCGGGGACTGGGGCCAACGTCCTGACTTTC

V: TRBV20-1
D: TRBD2
J: TRBJ2-2
size: many
CDR3: CSASGGAGTGELFF
DNA: TGCAGTGCTAGCGGGGGGGCTGGTACCGGGGAGCTGTTTTTT

V: TRBV4-1
D: TRBD1
J: TRBJ1-1
size: many
CDR3: CASSDPARERGLGAFF
DNA: TGCGCCAGCAGCGATCCTGCAAGAGAAAGGGGGCTTGGTGCTTTCTTT

V: TRBV29-1
D: TRBD2
J: TRBJ2-7
size: many
CDR3: CSVAGGAAESPPYYEQYF
DNA: TGCAGCGTTGCGGGGGGGGCGGCCGAATCCCCTCCCTACTACGAGCAGTACTTC

V: TRBV7-9
D: -
J: TRBJ2-2
size: many
CDR3: CASSLASGGFAGELFF
DNA: TGTGCCAGCAGCTTAGCTTCCGGTGGGTTCGCCGGGGAGCTGTTTTTT

V: TRBV29-1
D: -
J: TRBJ2-3
size: many
CDR3: CSVESETTQYF
DNA: TGCAGCGTTGAGTCTGAAACTACGCAGTATTTT

V: TRBV6-5
D: TRBD1
J: TRBJ1-2
size: many
CDR3: CASSLVQGGHYGYTF
DNA: TGTGCCAGCAGTTTAGTACAGGGGGGTCACTATGGCTACACCTTC

V: TRBV20-1
D: TRBD1
J: TRBJ2-2
size: few
CDR3: CCASSGTGLDTGELFF
DNA: TGCTGTGCTAGTTCCGGGACAGGACTGGACACCGGGGAGCTGTTTTTT

V: TRBV28
D: TRBD1
J: TRBJ2-1
size: many
CDR3: CASRLTGSTEQFF
DNA: TGTGCCAGCAGACTGACAGGGTCAACTGAGCAGTTCTTC

V: TRBV7-3
D: -
J: TRBJ2-7
size: many
CDR3: CASSLGVGYEQYF
DNA: TGTGCCAGCAGCTTGGGAGTTGGGTACGAGCAGTACTTC

V: TRBV5-1
D: TRBD1
J: TRBJ1-1
size: many
CDR3: CASTTGMNTEAFF
DNA: TGCGCCAGTACGACAGGGATGAACACTGAAGCTTTCTTT

V: TRBV10-3
D: -
J: TRBJ2-1
size: many
CDR3: CAISERGEGEQFF
DNA: TGTGCCATCAGTGAACGGGGAGAAGGTGAGCAGTTCTTC

V: TRBV15
D: TRBD2
J: TRBJ2-3
size: many
CDR3: CATSFSRGGPDTQYF
DNA: TGTGCCACCAGCTTCTCCCGGGGGGGCCCGGATACGCAGTATTTT

V: TRBV27
D: TRBD2
J: TRBJ2-7
size: many
CDR3: CASSLLFASGSYEQYF
DNA: TGTGCCAGCAGTTTATTGTTCGCTAGCGGCTCCTACGAGCAGTACTTC

V: TRBV5-1
D: -
J: TRBJ2-1
size: many
CDR3: CASSLDGVQHNEQFF
DNA: TGCGCCAGCAGCTTGGACGGGGTTCAACACAATGAGCAGTTCTTC

V: TRBV12-3/TRBV12-4
D: TRBD1
J: TRBJ1-2
size: many
CDR3: CASQGAYYGYTF
DNA: TGTGCCAGCCAGGGGGCCTACTATGGCTACACCTTC

V: TRBV20-1
D: TRBD2
J: TRBJ2-1
size: many
CDR3: CSARPSGGLYNEQFF
DNA: TGCAGTGCTAGGCCTAGCGGGGGGTTATACAATGAGCAGTTCTTC

V: TRBV6-4
D: TRBD2
J: TRBJ2-3
size: many
CDR3: CASSDSRGGTDTQYF
DNA: TGTGCCAGCAGTGACTCGCGGGGGGGCACAGATACGCAGTATTTT

V: TRBV14
D: -
J: TRBJ2-6
size: many
CDR3: CASSRRAGANVLTF
DNA: TGTGCCAGCAGCCGGAGGGCTGGGGCCAACGTCCTGACTTTC

V: TRBV15
D: -
J: TRBJ2-1
size: -
CDR3: CATGGLNEQFF
DNA: TGTGCCACCGGGGGCCTCAATGAGCAGTTCTTC

V: TRBV7-9
D: TRBD1
J: TRBJ2-5
size: many
CDR3: CASSPTDRGRFQETQYF
DNA: TGTGCCAGCAGCCCCACGGACAGGGGGAGGTTCCAAGAGACCCAGTACTTC

V: TRBV20-1
D: -
J: TRBJ1-2
size: many
CDR3: CSAPDGTFTGYTF
DNA: TGCAGTGCTCCCGACGGGACGTTTACTGGCTACACCTTC

V: TRBV20-1
D: -
J: TRBJ1-5
size: many
CDR3: CSAGVSGRGPQHF
DNA: TGCAGTGCTGGGGTTTCAGGGCGGGGGCCCCAGCATTTT

V: TRBV29-1
D: -
J: TRBJ2-3
size: many
CDR3: CSVDRSPDTQYF
DNA: TGCAGCGTTGACAGGTCGCCAGATACGCAGTATTTT

V: TRBV5-1
D: TRBD2
J: TRBJ2-1
size: many
CDR3: CASSLTSGTNEQFF
DNA: TGCGCCAGCAGCTTGACTAGCGGGACCAATGAGCAGTTCTTC

V: TRBV29-1
D: TRBD1
J: TRBJ1-2
size: many
CDR3: CSVGQGAYYGYTF
DNA: TGCAGCGTTGGACAGGGGGCCTACTATGGCTACACCTTC

V: TRBV4-1
D: -
J: TRBJ1-4
size: many
CDR3: CASSQVSSTNEKLFF
DNA: TGCGCCAGCAGCCAAGTTTCCAGTACAAATGAAAAACTGTTTTTT

V: TRBV20-1
D: TRBD2
J: TRBJ2-3
size: many
CDR3: CSASKAGGKDTQYF
DNA: TGCAGTGCTTCGAAAGCGGGGGGTAAAGATACGCAGTATTTT

V: TRBV12-3/TRBV12-4
D: -
J: TRBJ2-5
size: many
CDR3: CASSLQGAQETQYF
DNA: TGTGCCAGCAGTTTACAAGGGGCCCAAGAGACCCAGTACTTC

V: TRBV14
D: -
J: TRBJ1-2
size: many
CDR3: CASSQDRGAGYGYTF
DNA: TGTGCCAGCAGCCAAGACCGGGGGGCCGGCTATGGCTACACCTTC

V: TRBV7-2
D: TRBD1
J: TRBJ1-3
size: many
CDR3: CASSLTWTGGNTIYF
DNA: TGTGCCAGCAGCTTAACTTGGACAGGGGGAAACACCATATATTTT

V: TRBV6-5
D: -
J: TRBJ1-1
size: many
CDR3: CASSYSARNTEAFF
DNA: TGTGCCAGCAGTTACTCGGCCCGGAACACTGAAGCTTTCTTT

V: TRBV27
D: TRBD1
J: TRBJ1-6
size: many
CDR3: CASSLYGAGGNSPLHF
DNA: TGTGCCAGCAGTTTATATGGGGCAGGGGGCAATTCACCCCTCCACTTT

V: TRBV7-3
D: TRBD1
J: TRBJ2-1
size: many
CDR3: CASSLDRGAYNEQFF
DNA: TGTGCCAGCAGCTTAGACAGGGGGGCCTACAATGAGCAGTTCTTC

V: TRBV6-4
D: TRBD2
J: TRBJ2-2
size: many
CDR3: CASSRLAGGLANTGELFF
DNA: TGTGCCAGCAGTAGACTAGCGGGAGGGCTCGCGAACACCGGGGAGCTGTTTTTT

V: TRBV6-5
D: -
J: TRBJ1-1
size: many
CDR3: CASSYPTGGEAFF
DNA: TGTGCCAGCAGTTACCCAACGGGGGGTGAAGCTTTCTTT

V: TRBV12-3/TRBV12-4
D: -
J: TRBJ2-2
size: many
CDR3: CAGDTGELFF
DNA: TGTGCCGGGGACACCGGGGAGCTGTTTTTT

V: TRBV5-1
D: -
J: TRBJ1-1
size: many
CDR3: CASSLGQSDTEAFF
DNA: TGCGCCAGCAGCTTAGGACAGTCGGACACTGAAGCTTTCTTT

V: TRBV5-1
D: -
J: TRBJ1-2
size: many
CDR3: CASSLGGLGYTF
DNA: TGCGCCAGCAGCTTGGGTGGCCTAGGCTACACCTTC

V: TRBV12-3/TRBV12-4
D: -
J: TRBJ1-1
size: many
CDR3: CASSPSRNLNTEAFF
DNA: TGTGCCAGTTCCCCGTCCAGAAATTTGAACACTGAAGCTTTCTTT

V: TRBV7-3
D: -
J: TRBJ2-7
size: many
CDR3: CARLNEQYF
DNA: TGTGCCAGGCTAAACGAGCAGTACTTC

V: TRBV5-1
D: -
J: TRBJ1-3
size: many
CDR3: CASSPRGTGNTIYF
DNA: TGCGCCAGCAGCCCCCGGGGGACCGGAAACACCATATATTTT

V: TRBV3-1
D: -
J: TRBJ1-5
size: many
CDR3: CASSQDRAVQPQHF
DNA: TGTGCCAGCAGCCAAGACAGGGCTGTTCAGCCCCAGCATTTT

V: TRBV6-5
D: TRBD2
J: TRBJ2-1
size: many
CDR3: CASSWTSGSINSEQFF
DNA: TGTGCCAGCAGTTGGACTAGCGGGAGTATCAACAGTGAGCAGTTCTTC

V: TRBV7-2
D: TRBD2
J: TRBJ2-1
size: -
CDR3: CASSLELAGGCNEQFF
DNA: TGTGCCAGCAGCTTAGAACTAGCGGGGGGGTGCAATGAGCAGTTCTTC

V: TRBV29-1
D: TRBD2
J: TRBJ2-7
size: many
CDR3: CSAALNPNPPSGRASYEQYF
DNA: TGCAGCGCCGCCCTGAACCCAAACCCCCCTAGCGGGAGGGCCTCCTACGAGCAGTACTTC

V: TRBV7-3
D: -
J: TRBJ2-5
size: many
CDR3: CASSSTLQETQYF
DNA: TGTGCCAGCAGCTCCACCCTCCAAGAGACCCAGTACTTC

V: TRBV12-3/TRBV12-4
D: TRBD1
J: TRBJ2-3
size: once
CDR3: CVSSFWQGVPDTQYF
DNA: TGTGTCAGCAGTTTCTGGCAGGGGGTCCCTGATACGCAGTATTTT

V: TRBV5-8
D: -
J: TRBJ2-3
size: many
CDR3: CASSLDLTLTDTQYF
DNA: TGTGCCAGCAGCCTGGACTTAACGCTCACAGATACGCAGTATTTT

V: TRBV12-3/TRBV12-4
D: -
J: TRBJ2-1
size: many
CDR3: CASSWDLYEQFF
DNA: TGTGCCAGCAGCTGGGACCTTTATGAGCAGTTCTTC

V: TRBV6-5
D: TRBD1
J: TRBJ2-1
size: many
CDR3: CASSLQGVQANEQFF
DNA: TGTGCCAGCAGCCTACAGGGGGTCCAGGCCAATGAGCAGTTCTTC

V: TRBV28
D: TRBD2
J: TRBJ2-7
size: many
CDR3: CASSPTLGTSGSYEQYF
DNA: TGTGCCAGCAGCCCTACTTTGGGGACTAGCGGTTCCTACGAGCAGTACTTC